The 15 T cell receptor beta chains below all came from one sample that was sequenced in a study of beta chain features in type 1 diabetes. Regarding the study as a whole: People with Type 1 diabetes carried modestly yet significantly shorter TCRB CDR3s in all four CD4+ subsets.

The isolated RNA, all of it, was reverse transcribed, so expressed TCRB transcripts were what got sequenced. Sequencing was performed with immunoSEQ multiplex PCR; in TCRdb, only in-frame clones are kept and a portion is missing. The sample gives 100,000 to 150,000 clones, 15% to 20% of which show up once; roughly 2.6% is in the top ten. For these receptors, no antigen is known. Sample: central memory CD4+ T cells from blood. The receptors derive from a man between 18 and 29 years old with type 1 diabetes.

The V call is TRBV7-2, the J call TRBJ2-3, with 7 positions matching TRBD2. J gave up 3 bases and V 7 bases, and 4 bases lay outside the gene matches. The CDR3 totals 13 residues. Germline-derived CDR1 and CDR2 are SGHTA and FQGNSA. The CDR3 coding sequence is TGTGCCAGCAAGCCTAGCGGTACAGATACGCAGTATTTT. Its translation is CASKPSGTDTQYF.

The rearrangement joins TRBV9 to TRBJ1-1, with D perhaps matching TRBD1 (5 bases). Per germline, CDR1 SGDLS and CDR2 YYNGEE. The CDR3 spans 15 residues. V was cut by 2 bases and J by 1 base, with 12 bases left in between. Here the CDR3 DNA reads TGTGCCAGCAGCGTGGCGCCGCAGGGGAACACTGAAGCTTTCTTT. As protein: CASSVAPQGNTEAFF. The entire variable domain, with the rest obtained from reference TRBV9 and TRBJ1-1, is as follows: DSGVTQTPKHLITATGQRVTLRCSPRSGDLSVYWYQQSLDQGLQFLIQYYNGEERAKGNILERFSAQQFPDLHSELNLSSLELGDSALYFCASSVAPQGNTEAFFGQGTRLTVV.

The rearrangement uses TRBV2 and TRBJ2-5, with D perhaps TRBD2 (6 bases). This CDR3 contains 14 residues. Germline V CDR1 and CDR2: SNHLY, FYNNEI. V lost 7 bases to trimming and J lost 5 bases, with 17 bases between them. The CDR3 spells CASTVVGREETQYF. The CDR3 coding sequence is TGTGCCAGCACCGTTGTGGGACGGGAGGAGACCCAGTACTTC.

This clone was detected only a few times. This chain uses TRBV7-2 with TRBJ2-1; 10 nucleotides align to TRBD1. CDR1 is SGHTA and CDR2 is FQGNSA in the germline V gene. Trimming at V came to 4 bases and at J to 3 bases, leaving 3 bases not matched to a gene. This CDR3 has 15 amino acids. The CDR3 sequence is CASSYRTGGYNEQFF. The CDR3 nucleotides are TGTGCCAGCAGCTACCGGACAGGGGGCTACAATGAGCAGTTCTTC.

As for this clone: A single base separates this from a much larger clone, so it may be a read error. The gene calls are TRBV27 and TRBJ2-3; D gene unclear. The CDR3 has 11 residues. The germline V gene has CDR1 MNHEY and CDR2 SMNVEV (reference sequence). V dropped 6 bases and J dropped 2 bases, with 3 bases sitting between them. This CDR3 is CASSPTDTQYF. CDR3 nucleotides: TGTGCCAGCAGCCCCACAGATACGCAGTATTTT.

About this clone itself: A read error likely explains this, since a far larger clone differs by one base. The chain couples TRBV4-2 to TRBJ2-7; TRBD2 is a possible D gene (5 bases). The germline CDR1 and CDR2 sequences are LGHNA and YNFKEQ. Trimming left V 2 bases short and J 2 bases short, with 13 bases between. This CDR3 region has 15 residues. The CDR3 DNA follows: TGTGCCAGCAGCCAATTGTCGGACTTCCCCTACGAGCAGTACTTC. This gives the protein CASSQLSDFPYEQYF.

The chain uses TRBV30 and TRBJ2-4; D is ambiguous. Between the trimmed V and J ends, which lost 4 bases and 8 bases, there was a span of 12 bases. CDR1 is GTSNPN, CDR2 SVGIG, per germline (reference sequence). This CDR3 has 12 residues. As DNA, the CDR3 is TGTGCCTGGAAACGGGCAGGCGACATTCAGTACTTC. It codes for CAWKRAGDIQYF.

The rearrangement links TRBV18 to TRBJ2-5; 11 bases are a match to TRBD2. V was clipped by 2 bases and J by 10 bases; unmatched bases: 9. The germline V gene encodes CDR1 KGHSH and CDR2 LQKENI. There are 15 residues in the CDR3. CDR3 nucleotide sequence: TGTGCCAGCTCACCAGGGACTAGCGGAACCCGGGTCCAGTACTTC. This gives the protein CASSPGTSGTRVQYF. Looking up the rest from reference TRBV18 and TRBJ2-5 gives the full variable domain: NAGVMQNPRHLVRRRGQEARLRCSPMKGHSHVYWYRQLPEEGLKFMVYLQKENIIDESGMPKERFSAEFPKEGPSILRIQQVVRGDSAAYFCASSPGTSGTRVQYFGPGTRLLVL.

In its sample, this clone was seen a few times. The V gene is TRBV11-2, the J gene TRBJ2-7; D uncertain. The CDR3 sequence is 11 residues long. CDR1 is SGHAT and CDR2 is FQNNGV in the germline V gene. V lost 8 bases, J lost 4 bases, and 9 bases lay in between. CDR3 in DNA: TGTGCCAGCGGCCGGACGTACGAGCAGTACTTC. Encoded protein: CASGRTYEQYF.

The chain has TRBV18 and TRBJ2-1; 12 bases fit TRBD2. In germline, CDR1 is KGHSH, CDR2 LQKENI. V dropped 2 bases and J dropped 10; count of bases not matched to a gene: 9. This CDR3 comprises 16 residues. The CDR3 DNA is TGTGCCAGCTCACCATTAATGACTAGCGGGGGTCGGGAGCAGTTCTTC. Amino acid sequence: CASSPLMTSGGREQFF.

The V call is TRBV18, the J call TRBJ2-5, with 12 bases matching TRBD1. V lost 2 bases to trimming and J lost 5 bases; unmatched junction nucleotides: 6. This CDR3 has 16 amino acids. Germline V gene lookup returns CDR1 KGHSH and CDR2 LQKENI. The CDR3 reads CASSPVPGQGAETQYF. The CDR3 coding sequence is TGTGCCAGCTCACCAGTCCCGGGACAGGGGGCCGAGACCCAGTACTTC.

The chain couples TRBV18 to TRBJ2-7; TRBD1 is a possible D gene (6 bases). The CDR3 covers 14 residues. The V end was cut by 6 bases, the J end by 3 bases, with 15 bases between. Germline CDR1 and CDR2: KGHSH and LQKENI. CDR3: CASSPNRDNYEQYF. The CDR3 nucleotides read TGTGCCAGCTCCCCTAACCGGGACAACTACGAGCAGTACTTC.

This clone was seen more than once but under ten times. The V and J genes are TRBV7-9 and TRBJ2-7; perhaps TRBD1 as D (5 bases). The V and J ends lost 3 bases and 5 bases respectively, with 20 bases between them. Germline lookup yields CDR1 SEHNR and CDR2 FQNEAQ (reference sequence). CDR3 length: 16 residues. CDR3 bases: TGTGCCAGCAGCTTGGGCTCCGGGCCTCAAGGGGACGAGCAGTACTTC. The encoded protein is CASSLGSGPQGDEQYF. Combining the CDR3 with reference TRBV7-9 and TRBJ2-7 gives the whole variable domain DTGVSQNPRHKITKRGQNVTFRCDPISEHNRLYWYRQTLGQGPEFLTYFQNEAQLEKSRLLSDRFSAERPKGSFSTLEIQRTEQGDSAMYLCASSLGSGPQGDEQYFGPGTRLTVT.

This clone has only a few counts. The CDR3 sequence is CASSIDQETQYF. For the CDR3, the DNA is TGTGCCAGTAGTATAGATCAAGAGACCCAGTACTTC. The rearrangement joins TRBV19 to TRBJ2-5; D gene ambiguous. Deletions cut 0 bases from V and 2 bases from J, with 1 base between. Germline V CDR1 and CDR2: LNHDA, SQIVND (reference sequence). The CDR3 is 12 residues long.

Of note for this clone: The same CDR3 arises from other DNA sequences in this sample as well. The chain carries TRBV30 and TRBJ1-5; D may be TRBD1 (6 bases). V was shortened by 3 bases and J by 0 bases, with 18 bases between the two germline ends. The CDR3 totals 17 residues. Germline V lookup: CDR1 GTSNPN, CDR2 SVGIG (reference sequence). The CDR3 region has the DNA TGTGCCTGGAGCGTACCAGTAGCAGGGGATAGCAATCAGCCCCAGCATTTT. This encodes CAWSVPVAGDSNQPQHF.